The 22 T cell receptor beta chains presented below share a single source sample, sequenced in a study of blood T cells in healthy people across ages. A second PCR of roughly 7 to 11 cycles used a sample-barcoded 5' primer and a J-beta primer mix. Via MiXCR, TCRdb re-called the 5' RACE reads, giving one row per CDR3 protein. This table has 750,000 to 950,000 distinct CDR3 sequences, approximately 32% appearing once. This same sample was also part of a study on T cells of mothers and their children.

Sequencing was carried out using blood. The receptors shown here come from a woman aged 35 to 49 in good health.

Note on this clonotype: Germline is not matched at one junction end, which may reflect a read error. The rearrangement links TRBV20-1 to TRBJ2-5, with 9 bases identical to TRBD2. The CDR3 length is 14 residues. Per germline, CDR1 DFQATT and CDR2 SNEGSKA (reference sequence). The CDR3 spells CSAAGGESQETLYF. The DNA for the CDR3 is TGCAGTGCTGCGGGGGGGGAGTCCCAAGAGACCCTGTACTTC.

On this clonotype itself: One junction end does not reproduce the germline sequence, and a read error may be involved. This chain links TRBV6-4 with TRBJ2-6, with 12 bases fitting TRBD1. From germline, CDR1 is MRHNA and CDR2 SNTAGT. CDR3 length: 17 residues. The CDR3 loop reads CASSYGTGGSGASVLTF. CDR3 coding DNA: TGTGCCAGCAGTTACGGGACAGGGGGCTCTGGGGCCAGCGTCCTGACTTTC.

V usage is TRBV3-1 and J usage is TRBJ2-4; 10 bases line up with TRBD2. This CDR3 region has 13 residues. V shed 3 bases, J shed 15 bases, and the junction held 8 bases outside the gene matches. The germline V gene encodes CDR1 LGHDT and CDR2 YNNKEL (reference sequence). DNA of the CDR3: TGTGCCAGCAGCCAGCTAGCGGGGGACGAGCGGTACTTC. Amino acids: CASSQLAGDERYF. The complete variable domain, with remaining parts taken from reference TRBV3-1 and TRBJ2-4, reads DTAVSQTPKYLVTQMGNDKSIKCEQNLGHDTMYWYKQDSKKFLKIMFSYNNKELIINETVPNRFSPKSPDKAHLNLHINSLELGDSAVYFCASSQLAGDERYFGAGTRLSVL.

A few counts support this clonotype. The rearrangement links TRBV9 to TRBJ1-6, with 9 bases aligning to TRBD1. Per germline, CDR1 SGDLS and CDR2 YYNGEE. Germline trimming cut 4 bases from V and 0 bases from J; bases unmatched to any gene: 5. The CDR3 is 17 amino acids. The DNA of the CDR3 is TGTGCCAGCAGCTCCTCGACAGGGGGCTCCTATAATTCACCCCTCCACTTT. This encodes CASSSSTGGSYNSPLHF. The variable domain in full, with the rest retrieved from reference TRBV9 and TRBJ1-6, is DSGVTQTPKHLITATGQRVTLRCSPRSGDLSVYWYQQSLDQGLQFLIQYYNGEERAKGNILERFSAQQFPDLHSELNLSSLELGDSALYFCASSSSTGGSYNSPLHFGNGTRLTVT.

This clonotype was counted a few times. This chain uses TRBV28 with TRBJ1-5, with a weak D call TRBD1 (5 bases). The CDR3 covers 14 residues. Deletions cut 6 bases from V and 7 bases from J, with 16 bases between. CDR1 is MDHEN, CDR2 SYDVKM, per germline. The CDR3, as DNA: TGTGCCAGCAGAACTCCGCAGGGTACCCAGCCCCAGCATTTT. Encoded protein: CASRTPQGTQPQHF.

The chain employs TRBV11-2 and TRBJ2-1, with D perhaps matching TRBD1 or TRBD2 (5 bases each). Between the trimmed V and J ends, which lost 5 bases and 7 bases, there was a span of 21 bases. This CDR3 is built from 16 residues. Per germline, CDR1 SGHAT and CDR2 FQNNGV. The CDR3 region has the DNA TGTGCCAGCAGCGGTATTTGGGGGAGCAGGAGGAATGAGCAGTTCTTC. Protein: CASSGIWGSRRNEQFF.

V gene TRBV20-1 combines with J gene TRBJ1-5; 7 positions match TRBD1. From germline, CDR1 is DFQATT and CDR2 SNEGSKA (reference sequence). CDR3 length: 14 amino acids. The V segment lost 3 bases and the J segment 6 bases; nucleotides outside the gene matches: 8. The CDR3 region has the DNA TGCAGTGCTAGGGAGACAGGGAACCGTCAGCCCCAGCATTTT. It specifies CSARETGNRQPQHF.

The chain carries TRBV4-2 and TRBJ2-3; 10 bases map to TRBD1. The germline CDR1 and CDR2 sequences are LGHNA and YNFKEQ. CDR3 size: 18 residues. V dropped 3 bases and J dropped 4; count of bases not matched to a gene: 13. The CDR3 DNA reads TGTGCCAGCAGCCAGGTTACTTCCGGGACAGGGGACGCAGATACGCAGTATTTT. Translated, it gives CASSQVTSGTGDADTQYF.

The CDR3 protein is CASSVGITDTQYF. The CDR3 DNA sequence: TGTGCCAGCAGTGTCGGGATCACGGATACGCAGTATTTT. The chain is built from TRBV2 and TRBJ2-3, with D possibly matching TRBD2 (5 bases). The CDR3 runs 13 residues. The ends were cut back, 4 bases at V and 6 bases at J, with 11 bases in the middle. The germline V gene has CDR1 SNHLY and CDR2 FYNNEI.

Comment on this clonotype: A single base separates this from a much larger clone, so it may be a read error. This chain connects TRBV10-3 to TRBJ2-4, with D possibly TRBD2 on 6 matching bases. This CDR3 has 11 amino acids. V was pared by 5 bases and J by 13 bases, with 12 bases between. Germline CDR1 ENHRY, CDR2 SYGVKD. The CDR3 DNA reads as TGTGCCATCAGTACGGGGAGCGGGCAGTACTTC. Protein product: CAISTGSGQYF.

This clonotype was found once. A much larger clone lies one base from this, so it may be a read error. V gene TRBV5-5 combines with J gene TRBJ2-3; TRBD1 might be the D (5 bases). The CDR3 contains 14 residues. CDR1 is SGHKS, CDR2 YYEKEE, per germline (reference sequence). V lost 3 bases and J 2 bases, leaving 10 bases between the germline ends. CDR3 residues: CASSWGFDTDTQYF. The CDR3 DNA reads as TGTGCCAGCAGCTGGGGCTTTGACACAGATACGCAGTATTTT.

This clonotype was counted ten times or more. The genes are TRBV18 and TRBJ2-7; TRBD2 aligns across 10 bases. V dropped 3 bases and J dropped 4; count of bases not matched to a gene: 6. Germline loops: CDR1 KGHSH, CDR2 LQKENI. The CDR3 has 15 residues. CDR3 coding DNA: TGTGCCAGCTCACCCTCCACTAGCGGGGCTTACGAGCAGTACTTC. The encoded protein is CASSPSTSGAYEQYF.

This clonotype was seen only a few times. The chain links TRBV11-2 to TRBJ2-7; TRBD1 aligns across 7 bases. Germline CDR1 and CDR2: SGHAT and FQNNGV. V gave up 0 bases and J gave up 3 bases; unmatched junction bases: 2. The CDR3 contains 14 residues. In nucleotides, the CDR3 is TGTGCCAGCAGCTTAGAATACAGGGGCTACGAGCAGTACTTC. Residues: CASSLEYRGYEQYF.

The J gene is TRBJ2-3, the V gene TRBV20-1; D is uncertain. V lost 6 bases and J lost 3, with 10 bases in between. This CDR3 has 12 residues. Per germline, CDR1 DFQATT and CDR2 SNEGSKA (reference sequence). DNA for the CDR3: TGCAGTGCCGCACTACCAACAGATACGCAGTATTTT. Protein: CSAALPTDTQYF.

Only a few counts were recorded for this clonotype. A much larger clone differs from this one at a single base, so this may be a read error. The chain is built from TRBV29-1 and TRBJ2-4; 7 positions match TRBD2. The CDR3 is made up of 13 amino acids. Germline V gene data show CDR1 as SQVTM and CDR2 as ANQGSEA. With 6 bases clipped from V and 13 bases from J, the junction kept 15 bases outside the gene matches. CDR3 amino acids: CSVMRLAPNEQYF. The CDR3 DNA reads as TGCAGCGTGATGAGACTAGCCCCCAATGAGCAGTACTTC.

This clonotype occurred a few times. The genes are TRBV7-9 and TRBJ2-3; TRBD1 is a possible D gene (6 bases). The germline CDR1 and CDR2 sequences are SEHNR and FQNEAQ (reference sequence). The V and J ends lost 1 base and 14 bases respectively, with 10 bases between them. The CDR3 sequence is 11 residues long. CDR3 protein: CASSLETGPYF. Written as DNA, the CDR3 is TGTGCCAGCAGCTTAGAAACAGGGCCGTATTTT.

The count of this clonotype is one. The V call is TRBV28, the J call TRBJ1-1, with D possibly TRBD1 on 5 matching bases. The CDR3 consists of 16 residues. Deletions cut 3 bases from V and 3 bases from J, with 17 bases between. CDR1 is MDHEN, CDR2 SYDVKM, per germline. CDR3 nucleotide sequence: TGTGCCAGCAGTTTGCTCAGGGTGACGGCGGACACTGAAGCTTTCTTT. Protein: CASSLLRVTADTEAFF.

This clonotype was seen repeatedly, ten times or more. This chain joins TRBV4-1 and TRBJ2-7; 7 bases agree with TRBD1. V was pared by 0 bases and J by 3 bases, with 8 bases of the junction left unmatched. The CDR3 extends over 16 amino acids. The germline gives CDR1 MGHRA, CDR2 YSYEKL. DNA for the CDR3: TGCGCCAGCAGCCAAGATGTACAAGGGGGCCTCTACGAGCAGTACTTC. This encodes CASSQDVQGGLYEQYF.

There are many counts of this clonotype. The chain couples TRBV4-3 to TRBJ2-1, with TRBD1 matching over 10 bases. V dropped 4 bases and J dropped 6; count of bases not matched to a gene: 6. Germline lookup yields CDR1 LGHNA and CDR2 YSLEER. This CDR3 has 15 residues. The CDR3 here is CASSPDRGNINEQFF. As DNA, the CDR3 is TGCGCCAGCAGCCCGGACAGGGGGAATATCAATGAGCAGTTCTTC.

The J gene is TRBJ1-4, the V gene TRBV4-1; 7 nucleotides match TRBD1. From germline, CDR1 is MGHRA and CDR2 YSYEKL. The CDR3 runs to 16 residues. V was pared by 1 base and J by 8 bases, with 10 bases of the junction left unmatched. The CDR3 here is CASSQGQGTIVEKLFF. The CDR3 bases are TGCGCCAGCAGCCAAGGACAGGGAACTATAGTGGAAAAACTGTTTTTT.

This chain connects TRBV28 to TRBJ1-1; D gene ambiguous. Germline-derived CDR1 and CDR2 are MDHEN and SYDVKM. The CDR3 extends over 14 amino acids. V was trimmed by 3 bases and J by 4 bases, leaving 12 bases between them. The CDR3 here is CASSLTQRGTEAFF. CDR3 in DNA: TGTGCCAGCAGTTTGACACAGCGAGGCACTGAAGCTTTCTTT.

The chain uses TRBV10-3 and TRBJ2-5; TRBD1 matches at 7 bases. The germline CDR1 and CDR2 sequences are ENHRY and SYGVKD. J lost 13 bases, V lost 0 bases, and 8 bases had no gene match. The CDR3 has 13 amino acids. CDR3 nucleotides: TGTGCCATCAGTGAGTCGAGTGACAGGGTCATGTACTTC. The encoded protein is CAISESSDRVMYF.